This T cell receptor (beta chain) stems from a study of T cell repertoires in ileal Crohn's disease. In the study overall: Every patient was operated on for stricturing (around 61%) or penetrating (approximately 40%) complications. Study-level points and caveats: Sorted CD8 T cells held more high-frequency clones than CD4.

This clone occurred a few times. Its specificity is not known. Generated by immunoSEQ multiplex PCR, the TCRdb table keeps only in-frame clones and is missing some. The table shows about 17,000 clones, with 72% occurring only once. Source material: ileal tissue. The TCR sequence derives from an adult with Crohn's disease.

The CDR3 bases are TGCGCCAGCAGAGACTCTAGCGTAGGCAATGAGCAGTTCTTC. The encoded protein is CASRDSSVGNEQFF. This chain links TRBV5-1 with TRBJ2-1; D might be TRBD2 (6 bases). The V end was cut by 5 bases, the J end by 6 bases, with 15 bases between. This CDR3 spans 14 amino acids. Germline V gives CDR1 SGHRS, CDR2 YFSETQ. Supplemented by reference TRBV5-1 and TRBJ2-1, the full variable domain reads KAGVTQTPRYLIKTRGQQVTLSCSPISGHRSVSWYQQTPGQGLQFLFEYFSETQRNKGNFPGRFSGRQFSNSRSEMNVSTLELGDSALYLCASRDSSVGNEQFFGPGTRLTVL.